The T cell receptor beta chain described here comes from a study of blood T cell repertoires in COVID-19. Sequencing used immunoSEQ multiplex PCR; TCRdb keeps in-frame clones, though not all of them. The sample records hundreds of thousands of clones, 92% being singletons. The ends lost 3 bases at V and 6 bases at J; junction bases unmatched: 11. CDR3 size: 15 residues. Germline V gene data show CDR1 as GTSNPN and CDR2 as SVGIG (reference sequence). Specimen: peripheral blood. The chain combines TRBV30 with TRBJ1-1, with 9 bases matching TRBD1. The TCR comes from a man in his 60s with COVID-19, enrolled during active disease. The CDR3 DNA follows: TGTGCCTGGAGAAGGACCGGGACAGGGAGCGCTGAAGCTTTCTTT. This translates into CAWRRTGTGSAEAFF.